The TCR beta chain described here comes from a study of CXCR3-negative and CXCR3-positive naive CD8 T cells. Overall study: Each library held about 1.5 +/- 0.3 million TRB reads, around 150 million in total. General study results and limits: A higher hydrophobicity marked the TRB CDR3s of CXCR3-positive naive cells versus CXCR3-negative naive cells.

Germline V gives CDR1 MDHEN, CDR2 SYDVKM. The CDR3 consists of 15 residues. Details on this clonotype: Its antigen is unknown.

UMI-labeled 5' RACE TRB cDNA libraries were prepared from the cells. Using the 5' RACE reads, TCRdb records one entry per CDR3 protein without DNA. Recorded for this sample: tens of thousands of distinct CDR3 sequences. This TCR derives from a human donor in good health. Some clones in this sample may be carry-over from other donors' samples. The material sequenced was naive CXCR3+ CD8+ T cells from blood. Regarding subset: CD45RO-CCR7+CD27+CD95- naive CD8+ T cells expressing CXCR3 (TNR3+). The gene calls are TRBV28 and TRBJ2-7; TCRdb indicates TRBD1, and absent DNA this call remains unverified. The chain's CDR3 is CASSHGQGASYEQYF.